Listed here are 32 T cell receptor beta chains from one sample, sequenced in a study of beta chain features in type 1 diabetes. Study-level findings and limits: Among all four CD4+ subsets, Type 1 diabetes patients had TCRB CDR3s that were moderately but significantly shorter.

What these receptors recognize is not known. Every isolated RNA sample was fully reverse transcribed, so sequencing captured expressed TCRB transcripts. Assay: immunoSEQ multiplex PCR; the TCRdb copy retains only in-frame clones and omits some. The sample gives just under 150,000 clones, 10% to 15% of which show up once; approximately 1.3% is in the top ten. Sequencing input: central memory CD4+ T cells from blood. The source of these receptors is a man aged 18 to 29 with type 1 diabetes.

This clone was detected a few times. This rearrangement joins TRBV10-1 to TRBJ1-1; no reliable D call. Germline V CDR1 and CDR2: WNHNN, SYGVQD (reference sequence). The CDR3 contains 14 residues. V lost 0 bases and J 1 base, leaving 6 bases between the germline ends. Here the CDR3 DNA reads TGCGCCAGCAGTGAGTCCGGCGGGAACACTGAAGCTTTCTTT. It is translated as CASSESGGNTEAFF.

This clone turned up a few times. The rearrangement uses TRBV30 and TRBJ2-7; TRBD1 might be the D (7 bases). The CDR3 loop spans 13 amino acids. Germline V gene lookup returns CDR1 GTSNPN and CDR2 SVGIG (reference sequence). Trimming took 2 bases from V and 5 from J, leaving 13 bases between them. The chain's CDR3 is CAWSPTGEDEQYF. The CDR3 nucleotides read TGTGCCTGGAGTCCAACAGGGGAGGACGAGCAGTACTTC. The full variable domain, in which reference TRBV30 and TRBJ2-7 provide the parts outside the CDR3, is SQTIHQWPATLVQPVGSPLSLECTVEGTSNPNLYWYRQAAGRGLQLLFYSVGIGQISSEVPQNLSASRPQDRQFILSSKKLLLSDSGFYLCAWSPTGEDEQYFGPGTRLTVT.

This clone has only one observation. CDR3 nucleotides: TGTGCCAGCAGCAGACTAGACGTTGGGACAGATACGCAGTATTTT. It yields the protein CASSRLDVGTDTQYF. The rearrangement joins TRBV11-1 to TRBJ2-3, with D maybe TRBD2 (6 bases). With 5 bases removed from V and 3 bases from J, the gap between germline ends came to 15 bases. CDR3 size: 15 residues. Germline V CDR1 and CDR2: SGHAT, FQDESV (reference sequence).

This clone came up a few times. The CDR3 bases are TGCGCCAGCAGCTTGGATGAAGGGAGGAATTCACCCCTCCACTTT. Protein sequence: CASSLDEGRNSPLHF. The rearrangement uses TRBV5-1 and TRBJ1-6; D gene uncertain. The CDR3 totals 15 residues. The germline V and J ends were trimmed by 0 bases and 7 bases, with 11 bases remaining between them. Looked up from germline, CDR1 is SGHRS and CDR2 is YFSETQ.

The rearrangement uses TRBV28 and TRBJ1-5; D not certain. CDR1 and CDR2 (germline): MDHEN, SYDVKM. The length of the CDR3 is 14 residues. V dropped 10 bases and J dropped 3 bases, with 16 bases sitting between them. The CDR3: CATRFSDLNQPQHF. For the CDR3, the DNA is TGTGCCACCCGTTTCTCAGACCTCAATCAGCCCCAGCATTTT. The whole variable domain, filled in from reference TRBV28 and TRBJ1-5, reads DVKVTQSSRYLVKRTGEKVFLECVQDMDHENMFWYRQDPGLGLRLIYFSYDVKMKEKGDIPEGYSVSREKKERFSLILESASTNQTSMYLCATRFSDLNQPQHFGDGTRLSIL.

The chain carries TRBV6-1 and TRBJ2-3, with D perhaps matching TRBD1 (5 bases). V lost 2 bases and J 6 bases, leaving 12 bases between the germline ends. Germline V gene lookup returns CDR1 MNHNS and CDR2 SASEGT. This CDR3 comprises 14 residues. The CDR3 reads CASSERQSVDTQYF. As DNA, the CDR3 is TGTGCCAGCAGTGAACGACAGAGCGTTGATACGCAGTATTTT.

This clone was found a few times. This chain uses TRBV5-1 with TRBJ1-6; possibly TRBD1 for D (6 bases). Germline CDR1 reads SGHRS; CDR2 reads YFSETQ. This CDR3 spans 13 amino acids. V was shortened by 5 bases and J by 9 bases, with 12 bases between the two germline ends. The CDR3 region has the DNA TGCGCCAGCAGGGACGAGGACAGTTCACCCCTCCACTTT. Its protein is CASRDEDSSPLHF.

In this sample, this clone turned up a few times. The V and J genes are TRBV28 and TRBJ2-1, with D unclear. Trimming pared 6 bases from V and 7 bases from J, leaving 22 bases between. The CDR3 is 16 amino acids. CDR1 and CDR2 from the germline V gene are MDHEN and SYDVKM. Here the CDR3 reads CASSENRATSRNEQFF. The CDR3 bases are TGTGCCAGCAGCGAGAACCGGGCGACCTCTCGGAATGAGCAGTTCTTC.

This clone occurred a few times. The chain combines TRBV14 with TRBJ1-5; D is uncertain. This CDR3 spans 13 amino acids. Germline V gene data show CDR1 as SGHDN and CDR2 as FVKESK. V lost 0 bases and J 2 bases, leaving 2 bases between the germline ends. The CDR3 bases are TGTGCCAGCAGCCAAGATCGCAATCAGCCCCAGCATTTT. It encodes CASSQDRNQPQHF.

The chain carries TRBV7-3 and TRBJ1-6, with D tentatively TRBD1 (6 bases). This CDR3 spans 14 amino acids. V was clipped by 5 bases and J by 10 bases, with 15 bases between them. The germline gives CDR1 SGHTA, CDR2 FQGTGA. The CDR3 DNA reads TGTGCCAGCAGCCCAACCATCAGGGGATCACCCCTCCACTTT. This translates into CASSPTIRGSPLHF.

The rearrangement links TRBV4-1 to TRBJ1-5, with unresolved D. V dropped 2 bases and J dropped 3 bases, with 5 bases sitting between them. The germline gives CDR1 MGHRA, CDR2 YSYEKL. The CDR3 totals 13 residues. The CDR3: CASSQKVNQPQHF. The CDR3 coding sequence is TGCGCCAGCAGCCAAAAGGTCAATCAGCCCCAGCATTTT.

This clone turned up a few times. The CDR3 loop is CASSLAPDTQYF. The CDR3 DNA follows: TGTGCCAGCAGCTTGGCGCCAGATACGCAGTATTTT. V and J are TRBV5-6 and TRBJ2-3; D is unclear. CDR3 length: 12 amino acids. The germline V gene has CDR1 SGHDT and CDR2 YYEEEE. V lost 0 bases and J 4 bases, leaving 3 bases between the germline ends.

This clone was picked up a small number of times. The genes are TRBV10-3 and TRBJ1-4; TRBD1 agrees at 9 bases. The CDR3 covers 15 residues. Germline V gene sequence: CDR1 ENHRY, CDR2 SYGVKD. Unmatched junction bases numbered 2, after V lost 3 bases and J lost 3 bases. CDR3 nucleotides: TGTGCCATCAGTGAACAGGGGGCAGCTAATGAAAAACTGTTTTTT. It encodes CAISEQGAANEKLFF.

In nucleotides, the CDR3 is TGTGCCAGCAGTTCACAGGAGGCAACTAATGAAAAACTGTTTTTT. Protein: CASSSQEATNEKLFF. The J gene is TRBJ1-4, the V gene TRBV6-5; D might be TRBD1 (5 bases). Germline CDR1 MNHEY, CDR2 SVGAGI. Deletions cut 4 bases from V and 0 bases from J, with 9 bases between. The CDR3 contains 15 residues.

The chain links TRBV28 to TRBJ1-2; D is possibly TRBD1 (5 bases). CDR1 is MDHEN, CDR2 SYDVKM, per germline. The CDR3 spans 14 residues. V dropped 7 bases and J dropped 1 base, with 13 bases sitting between them. CDR3 region: CASKTSTVNYGYTF. CDR3 bases: TGTGCCAGCAAGACATCGACAGTTAACTATGGCTACACCTTC.

This rearrangement joins TRBV30 to TRBJ2-5, with 8 bases matching TRBD2. This CDR3 spans 15 amino acids. The V gene's germline CDR1 is GTSNPN and CDR2 SVGIG (reference sequence). J lost 2 bases, V lost 2 bases, and 7 bases had no gene match. The CDR3 reads CAWSWAGGPQETQYF. CDR3 coding DNA: TGTGCCTGGAGTTGGGCGGGGGGCCCTCAAGAGACCCAGTACTTC.

This clone was counted between two and nine times. This chain uses TRBV28 with TRBJ1-1, with unresolved D. The CDR3 totals 12 residues. Germline V gives CDR1 MDHEN, CDR2 SYDVKM. Trimming stripped 8 bases from V and 7 bases from J, with 14 bases between. The CDR3 loop is CASGIYGFEAFF. The CDR3 DNA sequence: TGTGCCAGCGGGATTTACGGATTTGAAGCTTTCTTT. The full variable domain, its missing parts supplied by reference TRBV28 and TRBJ1-1, is DVKVTQSSRYLVKRTGEKVFLECVQDMDHENMFWYRQDPGLGLRLIYFSYDVKMKEKGDIPEGYSVSREKKERFSLILESASTNQTSMYLCASGIYGFEAFFGQGTRLTVV.

The chain couples TRBV5-1 to TRBJ2-3, with no clear D. Trimming removed 0 bases from V and 6 bases from J, with 5 bases in between. The CDR3 spans 12 residues. Germline lookup yields CDR1 SGHRS and CDR2 YFSETQ. The CDR3: CASSLAMDTQYF. As DNA, the CDR3 is TGCGCCAGCAGCTTGGCGATGGATACGCAGTATTTT.

In this sample, this clone turned up a few times. This chain links TRBV30 with TRBJ1-2; no firm D call. Trimming took 4 bases from V and 8 from J, leaving 17 bases between them. Germline V gene lookup returns CDR1 GTSNPN and CDR2 SVGIG (reference sequence). CDR3 length: 13 amino acids. The CDR3 protein is CAWTWRARGGYTF. CDR3 DNA: TGTGCCTGGACCTGGAGGGCGCGCGGGGGCTACACCTTC.

The table lists this clone with a few counts. V gene TRBV2 combines with J gene TRBJ2-1; 8 nucleotides line up with TRBD2. Germline lookup yields CDR1 SNHLY and CDR2 FYNNEI. The CDR3 spans 17 residues. The J segment lost 7 bases and the V segment lost 2 bases, leaving 13 bases of the junction unmatched. The CDR3 spells CASSENPPIAGFNEQFF. Here the CDR3 DNA reads TGTGCCAGCAGTGAAAACCCCCCGATAGCGGGGTTTAATGAGCAGTTCTTC.

This clone was found a few times. J is TRBJ2-5 and V is TRBV2; D possibly corresponds to TRBD2 (6 bases). Germline CDR1 is SNHLY and CDR2 is FYNNEI. Trimming cost V 0 bases and J 5 bases, with 7 bases left between them. The CDR3 is made up of 13 amino acids. DNA for the CDR3: TGTGCCAGCAGTGAAGCCGCGGGGGAGACCCAGTACTTC. This gives the protein CASSEAAGETQYF.

This sequence joins TRBV5-1 and TRBJ2-1; D is perhaps TRBD1 (6 bases). V lost 4 bases and J lost 5, with 13 bases in between. Germline CDR1 is SGHRS and CDR2 is YFSETQ. This CDR3 has 14 amino acids. Here the CDR3 reads CASSTTGENNEQFF. In DNA form, the CDR3 reads TGCGCCAGCAGCACGACAGGTGAAAACAATGAGCAGTTCTTC. Based on the CDR3 plus reference TRBV5-1 and TRBJ2-1, the full variable domain is KAGVTQTPRYLIKTRGQQVTLSCSPISGHRSVSWYQQTPGQGLQFLFEYFSETQRNKGNFPGRFSGRQFSNSRSEMNVSTLELGDSALYLCASSTTGENNEQFFGPGTRLTVL.

This clone was seen a handful of times. The chain has TRBV6-5 and TRBJ1-2, with a tentative D call TRBD1 (5 bases). CDR1 is MNHEY, CDR2 SVGAGI, per germline. This CDR3 spans 15 amino acids. Trimming pared 8 bases from V and 6 bases from J, leaving 22 bases between. CDR3 region: CASGRFGGNRDGYTF. The CDR3 region has the DNA TGTGCCAGCGGGAGGTTTGGGGGGAACAGAGATGGCTACACCTTC.

This clone was seen more than once but under ten times. The CDR3 sequence: CAIPNGTGISNEQYF. The CDR3 nucleotides are TGTGCCATCCCAAACGGGACAGGGATTTCCAACGAGCAGTACTTC. V gene TRBV10-3 combines with J gene TRBJ2-7; 9 bases map to TRBD1. Germline V CDR1 and CDR2: ENHRY, SYGVKD. J was trimmed by 5 bases and V by 8 bases; bases with no gene match: 13. CDR3 length equals 15 residues.

The chain recombines TRBV5-4 with TRBJ2-1; D unclear. CDR3 length: 15 amino acids. Germline CDR1 reads SGHNT; CDR2 reads YYREEE (reference sequence). V lost 0 bases to trimming and J lost 3 bases, with 10 bases between them. The CDR3 region is CASSLGAADYNEQFF. The DNA of the CDR3 is TGTGCCAGCAGCTTGGGGGCGGCTGACTACAATGAGCAGTTCTTC.

This rearrangement joins TRBV5-1 to TRBJ2-3; 12 nucleotides agree with TRBD2. Losses at the gene ends were 3 bases for V and 2 bases for J; bases not matched to a gene: 1. This CDR3 is 15 amino acids long. In germline, CDR1 is SGHRS, CDR2 YFSETQ. The CDR3 bases are TGCGCCAGCAGCTGGACTAGCGGGGACACAGATACGCAGTATTTT. It translates to CASSWTSGDTDTQYF.

The chain links TRBV4-1 to TRBJ1-5; D is possibly TRBD1 (5 bases). Germline lookup yields CDR1 MGHRA and CDR2 YSYEKL. CDR3 length: 18 amino acids. V dropped 0 bases and J dropped 2 bases, with 17 bases sitting between them. The CDR3 protein is CASSQDNAGLRGNQPQHF. The CDR3 DNA follows: TGCGCCAGCAGCCAAGATAATGCGGGGCTGCGGGGCAATCAGCCCCAGCATTTT.

The chain couples TRBV5-1 to TRBJ2-5; D possibly corresponds to TRBD1 (6 bases). The V end was cut by 0 bases, the J end by 0 bases, with 15 bases between. This CDR3 region has 17 residues. The germline V gene has CDR1 SGHRS and CDR2 YFSETQ. CDR3 loop: CASSLDGQGPHQETQYF. The DNA of the CDR3 is TGCGCCAGCAGCTTGGACGGGCAGGGGCCGCACCAAGAGACCCAGTACTTC.

V gene TRBV19 combines with J gene TRBJ1-6; 7 bases match TRBD1. This CDR3 spans 13 amino acids. The junction had 4 bases not matched to a gene; V was cut back by 5 bases and J by 9 bases. The germline gives CDR1 LNHDA, CDR2 SQIVND (reference sequence). The CDR3: CASSDRDGSPLHF. As DNA, the CDR3 is TGTGCCAGTAGTGACAGGGACGGTTCACCCCTCCACTTT.

The chain links TRBV5-1 to TRBJ2-5, with no clear D. V was shortened by 4 bases and J by 2 bases, with 6 bases between the two germline ends. Germline assignment: CDR1 SGHRS and CDR2 YFSETQ. CDR3 length equals 12 residues. CDR3 bases: TGCGCCAGCAGCAGGTCACAAGAGACCCAGTACTTC. Amino acids: CASSRSQETQYF. Full variable domain (outside the CDR3, taken from reference TRBV5-1 and TRBJ2-5): KAGVTQTPRYLIKTRGQQVTLSCSPISGHRSVSWYQQTPGQGLQFLFEYFSETQRNKGNFPGRFSGRQFSNSRSEMNVSTLELGDSALYLCASSRSQETQYFGPGTRLLVL.

In DNA, the CDR3 is TGTGCCAGCAGTTCGACAGAAGAAAAACTGTTTTTT. The encoded protein is CASSSTEEKLFF. The chain uses TRBV28 and TRBJ1-4; D perhaps matches TRBD1 (5 bases). This CDR3 is built from 12 residues. The germline V gene encodes CDR1 MDHEN and CDR2 SYDVKM. Trimming stripped 4 bases from V and 8 bases from J, with 8 bases between.

The chain couples TRBV7-3 to TRBJ2-3; 9 bases align to TRBD2. The CDR3 consists of 17 residues. Trimming at V came to 1 base and at J to 2 bases, leaving 7 bases not matched to a gene. Germline V gene sequence: CDR1 SGHTA, CDR2 FQGTGA. The CDR3 nucleotides read TGTGCCAGCAGCTTAATAGCGGGGGCCTTCAACACAGATACGCAGTATTTT. Protein sequence: CASSLIAGAFNTDTQYF. Based on the CDR3 plus reference TRBV7-3 and TRBJ2-3, the full variable domain is GAGVSQTPSNKVTEKGKYVELRCDPISGHTALYWYRQSLGQGPEFLIYFQGTGAADDSGLPNDRFFAVRPEGSVSTLKIQRTERGDSAVYLCASSLIAGAFNTDTQYFGPGTRLTVL.